Following are 13 T cell receptor beta chains from one sample sequenced in a study of OX40 agonist ivuxolimab in advanced cancers. The data were produced by immunoSEQ multiplex PCR, yet TCRdb's version contains in-frame clones alone and is incomplete. The repertoire consists of tens of thousands of clones, with approximately 88% occurring once and the leading ten covering over 0.65%. Sequencing was performed on CD4+ or CD8+ T cells sorted from blood, taken in a trial of the OX40 agonist ivuxolimab. The receptors originated from an adult with an advanced solid tumor such as melanoma, head and neck, liver or kidney cancer.

The chain recombines TRBV28 with TRBJ2-2, with D possibly being TRBD2 (6 bases). The length of the CDR3 is 15 residues. CDR1 MDHEN and CDR2 SYDVKM come from the germline V gene. Deletions cut 3 bases from V and 1 base from J, with 9 bases between. The CDR3 protein is CASSFDGRNTGELFF. The CDR3 DNA follows: TGTGCCAGCAGTTTCGACGGGAGGAACACCGGGGAGCTGTTTTTT.

V and J are TRBV5-1 and TRBJ2-7; possible D gene TRBD1, 6 bases. CDR1 and CDR2 (germline): SGHRS, YFSETQ. V lost 8 bases and J lost 5, with 20 bases in between. This CDR3 contains 14 residues. The CDR3 protein is CAREIGGYCHEQYF. DNA of the CDR3: TGCGCCAGGGAAATAGGGGGTTATTGCCACGAGCAGTACTTC.

The V gene is TRBV2, the J gene TRBJ2-7, with D tentatively TRBD1 (6 bases). The CDR3 sequence is 13 residues long. V gave up 9 bases and J gave up 3 bases, with 15 bases separating them. The V gene's germline CDR1 is SNHLY and CDR2 FYNNEI. The CDR3 nucleotides read TGTGCCAGTCAGTTGACAGGTTACTACGAGCAGTACTTC. Translation gives CASQLTGYYEQYF.

The chain recombines TRBV10-3 with TRBJ1-5; possibly TRBD1 for D (6 bases). Germline V gene lookup returns CDR1 ENHRY and CDR2 SYGVKD. V gave up 6 bases and J gave up 7 bases, with 16 bases separating them. The CDR3 has 14 residues. CDR3 DNA sequence: TGTGCCATCAGCATACAGGGAATCAACCAGCCCCAGCATTTT. This gives the protein CAISIQGINQPQHF.

This chain connects TRBV5-4 to TRBJ1-3; unclear D gene. V lost 4 bases, J lost 5 bases, and 16 bases lay in between. CDR1 and CDR2 (germline): SGHNT, YYREEE (reference sequence). The CDR3 is made up of 15 amino acids. CDR3 protein: CASSTGVVGRNTIYF. In DNA form, the CDR3 reads TGTGCCAGCAGCACGGGAGTGGTGGGAAGAAACACCATATATTTT.

V is TRBV11-2 and J is TRBJ2-3; 7 bases fit TRBD2. V lost 8 bases to trimming and J lost 0 bases; unmatched junction nucleotides: 5. The CDR3 is 14 residues long. The germline gives CDR1 SGHAT, CDR2 FQNNGV. CDR3 sequence reads: CASGRAASTDTQYF. Written as DNA, the CDR3 is TGTGCCAGCGGGAGGGCCGCTAGCACAGATACGCAGTATTTT.

This clone was seen a handful of times. This chain links TRBV7-2 with TRBJ1-1; the D gene is possibly TRBD1 (6 bases). Trimming took 4 bases from V and 8 from J, leaving 14 bases between them. Germline CDR1 reads SGHTA; CDR2 reads FQGNSA. The CDR3 covers 13 residues. Here the CDR3 DNA reads TGTGCCAGCAGCTCCGTTACCGGGACAGAAGCTTTCTTT. As protein: CASSSVTGTEAFF.

The V gene is TRBV2, the J gene TRBJ2-7; D call uncertain. V was trimmed by 3 bases and J by 2 bases, leaving 8 bases between them. Per germline, CDR1 SNHLY and CDR2 FYNNEI. The CDR3 extends over 13 amino acids. The CDR3 coding sequence is TGTGCCAGCAGTGAGGATCGGACCTACGAGCAGTACTTC. This gives the protein CASSEDRTYEQYF.

The J gene is TRBJ1-4, the V gene TRBV30; weak D call: TRBD1 (6 bases). This CDR3 has 18 amino acids. Trimming took 1 base from V and 3 from J, leaving 21 bases between them. Germline V lookup: CDR1 GTSNPN, CDR2 SVGIG (reference sequence). Written as DNA, the CDR3 is TGTGCCTGGAGTGCCAATTATCTACGGGGGCTGGCTAATGAAAAACTGTTTTTT. Its protein product is CAWSANYLRGLANEKLFF.

The chain has TRBV19 and TRBJ1-2, with D possibly being TRBD1 (5 bases). Per germline, CDR1 LNHDA and CDR2 SQIVND (reference sequence). The CDR3 sequence is 16 residues long. Trimming stripped 4 bases from V and 2 bases from J, with 17 bases between. CDR3 loop: CASSRTTGTANYGYTF. CDR3 nucleotides: TGTGCCAGTAGTAGGACCACCGGGACCGCAAACTATGGCTACACCTTC.

The J gene is TRBJ1-5, the V gene TRBV4-1; D remains unclear. Trimming pared 0 bases from V and 0 bases from J, leaving 6 bases between. The CDR3 consists of 15 residues. In germline, CDR1 is MGHRA, CDR2 YSYEKL. CDR3 residues: CASSQEGSSNQPQHF. The CDR3 nucleotides are TGCGCCAGCAGCCAAGAGGGGAGTAGCAATCAGCCCCAGCATTTT.

This chain uses TRBV28 with TRBJ1-5, with 7 bases fitting TRBD1. Losses at the gene ends were 3 bases for V and 4 bases for J; bases not matched to a gene: 6. The germline V gene encodes CDR1 MDHEN and CDR2 SYDVKM. This CDR3 region has 15 residues. The CDR3 reads CASSFSGTVNQPQHF. The CDR3 nucleotides are TGTGCCAGCAGTTTCTCCGGGACAGTTAATCAGCCCCAGCATTTT.

This clone was seen a few times. This chain joins TRBV30 and TRBJ1-1, with D possibly TRBD1 on 5 matching bases. The germline gives CDR1 GTSNPN, CDR2 SVGIG (reference sequence). V lost 0 bases, J lost 5 bases, and 16 bases lay in between. The CDR3 spans 15 residues. CDR3 nucleotide sequence: TGTGCCTGGAGTGTACGAGGGGTGATTGGGACTGAAGCTTTCTTT. As protein: CAWSVRGVIGTEAFF.